The present T cell receptor beta chain was sequenced within a study of blood T cell repertoires in COVID-19. Study-level background: In Cohort 3, a recovered donor had either two negative PCRs, clearance, or symptom resolution. Nucleic acid was either cDNA or gDNA, and it came from T cells, B-cell-depleted T cells, or PBMCs.

The study recruited people aged roughly 18 to 100 years across approximately 24 US areas. Here immunoSEQ multiplex PCR was the method, and the copy in TCRdb shows in-frame clones only, minus some. The sample has under 300,000 clones, 88% seen once; the top ten hold around 2%. Germline CDR1 is SGHNT and CDR2 is YYREEE (reference sequence). The V gene end was trimmed by 4 bases and the J gene end by 7 bases; junction bases not matched to a gene: 7. The CDR3 sequence is 13 residues long. This receptor was identified in a woman aged 55-75 years in a cohort exposed to, infected with or recovered from COVID-19 (not recorded which). Sequenced material: PBMCs or T cells enriched from blood (not recorded which). The chain links TRBV5-4 to TRBJ1-1, with TRBD1 identical over 7 bases. CDR3 DNA sequence: TGTGCCAGCAGCGGGGGACAGAGAATTGAAGCTTTCTTT. Translated, it gives CASSGGQRIEAFF.